This T cell receptor (beta chain) was sequenced in a study of glioma-infiltrating T cells after dendritic cell vaccination. With V trimmed by 6 bases and J by 3 bases, 13 bases remained unmatched. Germline loops: CDR1 MGHDK, CDR2 SYGVNS. CDR3 length: 16 amino acids. TCRdb's table, derived via immunoSEQ multiplex PCR, lists solely in-frame clones and lacks some. The data contain more than 85,000 clones, 90% of them seen just once; the ten biggest clones take up over 2.5%. Described time point: after dendritic cell vaccination, including at tumor progression/relapse. The rearrangement joins TRBV25-1 to TRBJ1-2, with 7 bases identical to TRBD1. The sequences come from blood, collected after dendritic cell vaccination. The receptor was derived from a human donor with glioblastoma. The CDR3 here is CASSALTGANDYGYTF. In nucleotides, the CDR3 is TGTGCCAGCAGCGCATTAACAGGGGCGAATGACTATGGCTACACCTTC.